This is a list of T cell receptor beta chains from one sample in a study of response to subunit inactivated influenza vaccine. Using its own MiXCR run on the RT-PCR reads, TCRdb lists one record per CDR3 protein. This sample yields more than 550,000 distinct CDR3 sequences, of which around 11% are seen a single time; 9.5% to 11% belongs to the top ten. The same sample was also studied in work on T cells expressing NK-cell markers.

The starting material was PBMCs from blood, obtained on the day of vaccination. These receptors were taken from a man aged 50-60 years who received an inactivated influenza vaccine. CDR3s include the opening cysteine and the closing phenylalanine or tryptophan. The D gene is left open where the match is weak. A clone size is listed for some rows: how often the clone was seen (once, few, many), or a class if it is expanded.

>few|TRBV5-1|TRBD1|TRBJ2-3
TGCGCCAGCAGCTTGGACAGGGGCCTACCATCGTCCGATACGCAGTATTTT
CASSLDRGLPSSDTQYF
>few|TRBV2|TRBD1|TRBJ2-2
TGTGCCAGCAGGGCCGGGACAGGGGTCACCGGGGAGCTGTTTTTT
CASRAGTGVTGELFF
>.|TRBV21-1|.|TRBJ2-5
TGTGCCAGCAGCAAATCAATACGGGGGCCTCAAGAGACCCAGTACTTC
CASSKSIRGPQETQYF
>.|TRBV6-1|.|TRBJ2-5
TGTGCCAGCAGTGAAGTTGCCAGGACACGCCTTTTGACCCAGTACTTC
CASSEVARTRLLTQYF
>few|TRBV6-1|TRBD1|TRBJ2-5
TGTGCCAGCAGTGAGACAGGGGGATTGGGAGAGACCCAGTACTTC
CASSETGGLGETQYF
>few|TRBV7-9|.|TRBJ2-7
TGTGCCAGCCGGCGGGGCACAACGGCCTACGAGCAGTACTTC
CASRRGTTAYEQYF
>.|TRBV3-1|TRBD1|TRBJ2-7
TGTGCCAGCAGCGCCGGGACAGGGGAGTACCAGCAGTACTTC
CASSAGTGEYQQYF
>few|TRBV27|.|TRBJ2-1
TGTGCCAGCAGTTTCTGGCGTCCGCAGTCAGAGCAGTTCTTC
CASSFWRPQSEQFF
>few|TRBV12-5|.|TRBJ2-3
TGTGCTAGTGCCTCGGGGGCAGGACGCCTAATTTCTAGCACAGATACGCAGTATTTT
CASASGAGRLISSTDTQYF
>few|TRBV4-2|TRBD2|TRBJ2-1
TGTGCCAGCAGCCAAGAGCGGGGGTACTACAATGAGCAGTTCTTC
CASSQERGYYNEQFF
>few|TRBV7-2|.|TRBJ2-7
TGTGCCAGCACCGTCGCGGGGCCCTACGAGCAGTACTTC
CASTVAGPYEQYF
>few|TRBV28|TRBD1|TRBJ1-2
TGTGCCAGCAGTACCACCGGGACAGGGGCCTGGAGCTATGGCTACACCTTC
CASSTTGTGAWSYGYTF
>.|TRBV7-9|.|TRBJ1-3
TGTGCCAGCAGCCCCGGGGGGACCATATATTTT
CASSPGGTIYF
>.|TRBV6-1|.|TRBJ1-1
TGTGCCAGCTACCCGTCTGGGGGTTCTGCTGAAGCTTTCTTT
CASYPSGGSAEAFF
>few|TRBV7-2|TRBD1|TRBJ2-1
TGTGCCAGCAGCTTTAGGAGGACAGGGATTGAGCAGTTCTTC
CASSFRRTGIEQFF
>.|TRBV2|.|TRBJ1-3
TGTGCCAGCAGTGAAGTCACCGGAGGAAACACCATATATTTT
CASSEVTGGNTIYF
>many|TRBV7-2|TRBD2|TRBJ2-3
TGTGCCAGCAGCGGAACTAGCGGGGGGGCGACAGATACGCAGTATTTT
CASSGTSGGATDTQYF
>.|TRBV12-3/TRBV12-4|.|TRBJ2-1
TGTGCCAGCAGTTTTCGAGGGGCATGGGTTTACAATGAGCAGTTCTTC
CASSFRGAWVYNEQFF
>many|TRBV7-9|.|TRBJ2-5
TGTGCCAGCAGCTTGGGCTCACAAGAGACCCAGTACTTC
CASSLGSQETQYF
>.|TRBV20-1|.|TRBJ2-1
TGCAGTGCTAGAGATTGGTCGATTAATGAGCAGTTCTTC
CSARDWSINEQFF
>.|TRBV2|TRBD2|TRBJ2-7
TGTGCCAGCAGTACAACCGGGACTACCGCCTACGAGCAGTACTTC
CASSTTGTTAYEQYF
>few|TRBV3-1|.|TRBJ2-7
TGTGCCAGCAGCCAAGATTGGAGGACGCAGTACTTC
CASSQDWRTQYF
>many|TRBV5-5|.|TRBJ1-2
TGTGCCAGCAGCTTGGAGGCGACGAGAGGCTACACCTTC
CASSLEATRGYTF
>few|TRBV2|TRBD2|TRBJ2-3
TGTGCCAGCAGGCCGGGACTAGCGGCCACAGATACGCAGTATTTT
CASRPGLAATDTQYF
>.|TRBV20-1|TRBD1|TRBJ2-7
TGCAGTGCTAGGCGGACAGGCTACGAGCAGTACTTC
CSARRTGYEQYF
>few|TRBV3-1|.|TRBJ1-1
TGTGCCAGCAGCCAATCAGGCTACAAGAAAGCCGTGAACACTGAAGCTTTCTTT
CASSQSGYKKAVNTEAFF
>few|TRBV7-2|TRBD1|TRBJ2-7
TGTGCCAGCAGCTTAGCGCTGGACAGGCGAAATTTGTACTTC
CASSLALDRRNLYF
>few|TRBV11-2|TRBD1|TRBJ2-7
TGTGCCAGCAGGACCCGGGACAGGGTTGTCGACGAGCAGTACTTC
CASRTRDRVVDEQYF